This TCR beta chain was captured in a study of shared clonotypes between healthy human individuals. The donors, healthy adults who were HIV-negative, had experienced no recent acute infections or vaccinations. The protocol was immunoSEQ multiplex PCR, while the TCRdb copy is restricted to in-frame clones and leaves out a portion. Of around 980,000 clones in the sample, about 80% were seen once. Germline CDR1 is MNHEY and CDR2 is SMNVEV (reference sequence). Trimming cost V 6 bases and J 9 bases, with 15 bases left between them. The CDR3 totals 14 residues. Sequenced input: memory CD4+ T cells from PBMCs. As to subset: CD45RA-negative fraction. The chain links TRBV27 to TRBJ1-6; D might be TRBD1 (6 bases). This receptor was taken from a man in his late teens or twenties in good health. Some clones in this sample may be carry-over from other donors' samples. CDR3 residues: CASRIHRESSPLHF. The CDR3 DNA reads TGTGCCAGCAGGATCCACAGGGAAAGTTCACCCCTCCACTTT.